Each of the 24 T cell receptor beta chains below was sequenced from the same sample in a study of early T cells in non-severe SARS-CoV-2 infection. TCRdb redid the calling of the 5' RACE reads with MiXCR, one entry per CDR3 protein. The table records 85,000 to 100,000 distinct CDR3 sequences, approximately 11% of them present only once. The sample was whole blood, taken at baseline. These receptor sequences come from an adult who was a healthcare worker with PCR-confirmed SARS-CoV-2 infection or an uninfected control (not recorded which).

In its sample, this clonotype was seen a few times. The CDR3 nucleotides read TGTGCCAGCAGACCAGGACTAGCGGGGGGGACGCAGTATTTT. It yields the protein CASRPGLAGGTQYF. The V call is TRBV5-8, the J call TRBJ2-3; 15 bases line up with TRBD2. Unmatched junction bases numbered 4, after V lost 5 bases and J lost 9 bases. This CDR3 has 14 amino acids. Germline V CDR1 and CDR2: SGHTS, YDEGEE.

The J gene is TRBJ1-1, the V gene TRBV5-1; unclear D gene. The CDR3 length is 13 residues. The germline gives CDR1 SGHRS, CDR2 YFSETQ. Trimming left V 0 bases short and J 8 bases short, with 11 bases between. The chain's CDR3 is CASSLARGSEAFF. The CDR3, as DNA: TGCGCCAGCAGCTTGGCCCGAGGGTCAGAAGCTTTCTTT.

This clonotype was seen ten or more times. The V gene is TRBV29-1, the J gene TRBJ2-3; 7 bases are shared with TRBD1. Germline CDR1 reads SQVTM; CDR2 reads ANQGSEA. The CDR3 is 11 amino acids. V lost 7 bases, J lost 8 bases, and 6 bases stayed unmatched. In DNA form, the CDR3 reads TGCAGCGCCTTACAGGGGAGTACGCAGTATTTT. Translation: CSALQGSTQYF.

This clonotype was recorded a few times. The chain couples TRBV5-6 to TRBJ2-1, with TRBD1 identical over 10 bases. V trimming: 0 bases; J trimming: 12 bases; junction bases outside the gene matches: 9. The CDR3 totals 15 residues. Per the germline V gene, CDR1 is SGHDT and CDR2 is YYEEEE. CDR3 DNA: TGTGCCAGCAGCTTGGTCTTGACAGGGGGCGGAAGGCAGTTCTTC. Translation gives CASSLVLTGGGRQFF.

This clonotype was recorded many times. This chain connects TRBV20-1 to TRBJ2-5; 11 nucleotides line up with TRBD2. Germline V lookup: CDR1 DFQATT, CDR2 SNEGSKA (reference sequence). V was clipped by 4 bases and J by 3 bases; unmatched bases: 7. This CDR3 is 15 amino acids long. CDR3: CSAIGPGLAEETQYF. CDR3 sequence (DNA): TGCAGTGCTATAGGACCGGGACTAGCGGAAGAGACCCAGTACTTC.

The chain is built from TRBV11-2 and TRBJ1-6, with D uncertain. The CDR3 spans 15 residues. From germline, CDR1 is SGHAT and CDR2 FQNNGV. Between the trimmed V and J ends, which lost 5 bases and 7 bases, there was a span of 15 bases. CDR3 DNA sequence: TGTGCCAGCAGCCTCCAGCGTCCGCTAAATTCACCCCTCCACTTT. Translating it yields CASSLQRPLNSPLHF.

This chain connects TRBV7-2 to TRBJ1-1; the D gene is possibly TRBD1 (6 bases). The CDR3 loop spans 14 amino acids. The V gene's germline CDR1 is SGHTA and CDR2 FQGNSA. The V end lost 5 bases, the J end lost 4 bases, and 14 bases lay between the germline ends. The CDR3: CASSLNRVATEAFF. Here the CDR3 DNA reads TGTGCCAGCAGCCTTAACAGGGTAGCCACTGAAGCTTTCTTT.

The table lists this clonotype with a few counts. This chain joins TRBV5-1 and TRBJ2-7; 14 nucleotides match TRBD2. J gave up 4 bases and V 0 bases, and 6 bases lay outside the gene matches. Germline V gene lookup returns CDR1 SGHRS and CDR2 YFSETQ. The CDR3 runs to 17 residues. The CDR3 DNA follows: TGCGCCAGCAGCTTGGTCCCGGGACTAGCGGGAGATTACGAGCAGTACTTC. Translated: CASSLVPGLAGDYEQYF.

There are many counts of this clonotype. The chain is built from TRBV19 and TRBJ1-5, with TRBD1 matching over 7 bases. V shed 2 bases, J shed 7 bases, and the junction held 11 bases outside the gene matches. Germline CDR1 and CDR2: LNHDA and SQIVND (reference sequence). The CDR3 consists of 16 residues. The CDR3: CASSISLGLGGQPQHF. The DNA for the CDR3 is TGTGCCAGTAGTATATCGTTGGGTTTAGGGGGCCAGCCCCAGCATTTT.

V usage is TRBV5-6 and J usage is TRBJ2-1, with D unresolved. There are 13 residues in the CDR3. Trimming took 3 bases from V and 6 from J, leaving 10 bases between them. Germline V CDR1 and CDR2: SGHDT, YYEEEE. The chain's CDR3 is CASSSGPFNEQFF. As DNA, the CDR3 is TGTGCCAGCAGCTCTGGACCTTTCAATGAGCAGTTCTTC.

The chain recombines TRBV9 with TRBJ1-1; D perhaps matches TRBD1 (5 bases). Trimming cost V 0 bases and J 6 bases, with 9 bases left between them. The V gene's germline CDR1 is SGDLS and CDR2 YYNGEE. The CDR3 runs to 13 residues. The CDR3 DNA sequence: TGTGCCAGCAGCGTAGTTCCAGGGCCTGAAGCTTTCTTT. Its protein product is CASSVVPGPEAFF.

This clonotype has a handful of counts. The J gene is TRBJ2-1, the V gene TRBV5-1, with no clear D. The CDR3 contains 13 residues. Germline-derived CDR1 and CDR2 are SGHRS and YFSETQ. Trimming shortened V by 4 bases and J by 7 bases, and 12 bases separated the two germline ends. The CDR3 spells CASSVLNGNEQFF. In nucleotides, the CDR3 is TGCGCCAGCAGCGTCTTAAACGGGAATGAGCAGTTCTTC.

This clonotype was recorded many times. The chain carries TRBV5-1 and TRBJ1-2; TRBD1 agrees at 11 bases. There are 15 residues in the CDR3. With 4 bases clipped from V and 7 bases from J, the junction kept 9 bases outside the gene matches. Germline values: CDR1 SGHRS, CDR2 YFSETQ. CDR3 DNA sequence: TGCGCCAGCAGCCTGTCGGGACAGGGGGTCTTTGGCTACACCTTC. It encodes CASSLSGQGVFGYTF.

This clonotype has a handful of counts. The chain links TRBV7-2 to TRBJ1-6; D is undetermined. CDR3 length: 14 residues. Germline CDR1 and CDR2: SGHTA and FQGNSA. V lost 5 bases, J lost 7 bases, and 12 bases lay in between. CDR3 DNA: TGTGCCAGCAGCCTTTGGGCCCGGAATTCACCCCTCCACTTT. This gives the protein CASSLWARNSPLHF. Combining the CDR3 with reference TRBV7-2 and TRBJ1-6 gives the whole variable domain GAGVSQSPSNKVTEKGKDVELRCDPISGHTALYWYRQSLGQGLEFLIYFQGNSAPDKSGLPSDRFSAERTGGSVSTLTIQRTQQEDSAVYLCASSLWARNSPLHFGNGTRLTVT.

The chain is built from TRBV5-6 and TRBJ2-5; 8 bases map to TRBD1. CDR3 length equals 15 residues. Germline CDR1 reads SGHDT; CDR2 reads YYEEEE. J lost 4 bases, V lost 4 bases, and 9 bases had no gene match. CDR3 loop: CASSGLTGGGETQYF. The CDR3 region has the DNA TGTGCCAGCAGCGGTCTCACAGGGGGAGGAGAGACCCAGTACTTC.

J is TRBJ1-2 and V is TRBV27; perhaps TRBD1 as D (5 bases). Trimming left V 4 bases short and J 3 bases short, with 15 bases between. CDR1 and CDR2 (germline): MNHEY, SMNVEV (reference sequence). This CDR3 has 15 residues. This chain's CDR3 is CASSYQGSGDYGYTF. The CDR3 coding sequence is TGTGCCAGCAGTTATCAGGGAAGCGGTGACTATGGCTACACCTTC.

This clonotype was detected a few times. The gene calls are TRBV5-1 and TRBJ2-5; D remains unclear. Trimming took 1 base from V and 5 from J, leaving 9 bases between them. This CDR3 region has 13 residues. The germline V gene encodes CDR1 SGHRS and CDR2 YFSETQ. CDR3 protein: CASSLWDAETQYF. The CDR3 DNA reads TGCGCCAGCAGCTTGTGGGATGCGGAGACCCAGTACTTC.

The J gene is TRBJ2-7, the V gene TRBV7-2, with 9 bases fitting TRBD2. The CDR3 is made up of 15 amino acids. V shed 5 bases and J 4 bases; nucleotides not matched to a gene: 9. The germline gives CDR1 SGHTA, CDR2 FQGNSA. As DNA, the CDR3 is TGTGCCAGCAGCCACGAAGCGGGAGGATCGTACGAGCAGTACTTC. Translating it yields CASSHEAGGSYEQYF.

In this sample, this clonotype turned up many times. This chain joins TRBV30 and TRBJ2-2; D is perhaps TRBD2 (6 bases). The CDR3 loop spans 16 amino acids. The germline CDR1 and CDR2 sequences are GTSNPN and SVGIG (reference sequence). Trimming took 6 bases from V and 5 from J, leaving 22 bases between them. This CDR3 is CACLKRGLLRTGELFF. CDR3 DNA: TGTGCCTGCCTCAAGAGGGGACTCCTGAGGACCGGGGAGCTGTTTTTT.

This clonotype was counted at least ten times. This sequence joins TRBV20-1 and TRBJ1-1; 8 nucleotides line up with TRBD1. Trimming removed 5 bases from V and 5 bases from J; junction bases left unmatched: 10. Germline V CDR1 and CDR2: DFQATT, SNEGSKA (reference sequence). The CDR3 covers 14 residues. CDR3: CSAGRGLGYTEAFF. CDR3 sequence (DNA): TGCAGTGCTGGCAGGGGGCTCGGATATACTGAAGCTTTCTTT.

The CDR3 spells CASSERGLYDEKLFF. The CDR3 DNA is TGTGCCAGCAGTGAAAGGGGGCTTTATGACGAAAAACTGTTTTTT. The chain recombines TRBV6-1 with TRBJ1-4, with TRBD1 identical over 7 bases. With 2 bases clipped from V and 8 bases from J, the junction kept 8 bases outside the gene matches. The CDR3 has 15 residues. Germline V gene data show CDR1 as MNHNS and CDR2 as SASEGT.

The sample holds many counts of this clonotype. This rearrangement joins TRBV7-9 to TRBJ2-7; tentatively, D is TRBD1 or TRBD2 (5 bases each). The CDR3 spans 14 residues. In germline, CDR1 is SEHNR, CDR2 FQNEAQ (reference sequence). V lost 8 bases and J lost 4, with 18 bases in between. The CDR3 loop is CASSSGTVLYEQYF. The DNA for the CDR3 is TGTGCCAGCTCCTCTGGGACGGTTTTATACGAGCAGTACTTC.

The chain links TRBV2 to TRBJ2-1; perhaps TRBD2 as D (6 bases). Trimming shortened V by 5 bases and J by 4 bases, and 15 bases separated the two germline ends. The CDR3 totals 15 residues. The germline V gene has CDR1 SNHLY and CDR2 FYNNEI. CDR3 bases: TGTGCCAGCAGTTCCTCTCGCGGGGTGTACAATGAGCAGTTCTTC. Its protein product is CASSSSRGVYNEQFF.

The chain is built from TRBV6-2 or TRBV6-3 and TRBJ2-2; TRBD1 agrees at 8 bases. J gave up 7 bases and V 5 bases, and 6 bases lay outside the gene matches. The CDR3 length is 14 residues. Per the germline V gene, CDR1 is MNHEY and CDR2 is SVGEGT. The CDR3 is CASSLPGGSGELFF. The CDR3 DNA is TGTGCCAGCAGTCTTCCAGGGGGCAGCGGGGAGCTGTTTTTT.